These 26 T cell receptor beta chains came from one sample sequenced in a study of shared clonotypes between healthy human individuals. The assay was immunoSEQ multiplex PCR, and TCRdb's table has in-frame clones only and misses some. This sample carries 950,000 to 1,100,000 clones, about 76% of them seen once, and the ten largest clones take roughly 1.4%. Specimen: memory CD4+ T cells sorted from blood. Subset described: CD45RA-negative fraction. The receptors come from a man aged 18-30 years in good health.

The genes are TRBV11-2 and TRBJ2-2, with D uncertain. V was clipped by 2 bases and J by 9 bases, with 13 bases between them. This CDR3 is 14 amino acids long. CDR1 is SGHAT and CDR2 is FQNNGV in the germline V gene. The CDR3 DNA reads as TGTGCCAGCAGCTTATCCTTTACTGCGAGGGAGCTGTTTTTT. This gives the protein CASSLSFTARELFF.

This clone has just one count. V and J are TRBV2 and TRBJ2-2; TRBD1 is a possible D gene (6 bases). The V end lost 4 bases, the J end lost 2 bases, and 11 bases lay between the germline ends. This CDR3 has 15 residues. Germline CDR1 is SNHLY and CDR2 is FYNNEI. CDR3 sequence (DNA): TGTGCCAGCAGTGTAGACAGGCCCAACACCGGGGAGCTGTTTTTT. This codes for CASSVDRPNTGELFF. Full variable domain (missing parts from reference TRBV2 and TRBJ2-2): EPEVTQTPSHQVTQMGQEVILRCVPISNHLYFYWYRQILGQKVEFLVSFYNNEISEKSEIFDDQFSVERPDGSNFTLKIRSTKLEDSAMYFCASSVDRPNTGELFFGEGSRLTVL.

This clone was recorded only once. The chain employs TRBV30 and TRBJ2-6; possible D gene TRBD1, 5 bases. Germline V gene lookup returns CDR1 GTSNPN and CDR2 SVGIG (reference sequence). V was shortened by 4 bases and J by 0 bases, with 10 bases between the two germline ends. CDR3 length equals 15 residues. DNA of the CDR3: TGTGCCTGGAAGACAGCTCACTCTGGGGCCAACGTCCTGACTTTC. Its translation is CAWKTAHSGANVLTF.

The CDR3, as DNA: TGTGCCAGCAGCCAGACAGCGTATGGCTACACCTTC. As protein: CASSQTAYGYTF. The V call is TRBV14, the J call TRBJ1-2, with D possibly matching TRBD1 (5 bases). CDR1 SGHDN and CDR2 FVKESK come from the germline V gene. This CDR3 spans 12 amino acids. V was pared by 3 bases and J by 5 bases, with 7 bases between.

CDR3 loop: CASSSGTRDDTQYF. The CDR3 nucleotides are TGCGCCAGCAGCTCTGGGACCCGCGACGATACGCAGTATTTT. The rearrangement links TRBV5-1 to TRBJ2-3; either TRBD1 or TRBD2 may fit D (5 bases each). Germline V lookup: CDR1 SGHRS, CDR2 YFSETQ. V lost 3 bases, J lost 6 bases, and 14 bases lay in between. The CDR3 spans 14 residues.

CDR3 DNA: TGTGCCAGCAGTTTCGGCTCTGGAAACACCATATATTTT. It is translated as CASSFGSGNTIYF. The chain links TRBV28 to TRBJ1-3; the D is unclear. The germline V gene has CDR1 MDHEN and CDR2 SYDVKM. The CDR3 runs to 13 residues. With 3 bases removed from V and 0 bases from J, the gap between germline ends came to 3 bases.

This clone was counted only a few times. V is TRBV6-1 and J is TRBJ1-5; TRBD1 is a possible D gene (5 bases). Germline V gives CDR1 MNHNS, CDR2 SASEGT. The CDR3 runs to 14 residues. The V end lost 5 bases, the J end lost 3 bases, and 11 bases lay between the germline ends. The CDR3 DNA reads TGTGCCAGCAGTAACCGGGACTACAATCAGCCCCAGCATTTT. It encodes CASSNRDYNQPQHF.

The genes are TRBV7-9 and TRBJ2-2; a weak D match, TRBD2 (5 bases). CDR1 SEHNR and CDR2 FQNEAQ come from the germline V gene (reference sequence). With 2 bases removed from V and 6 bases from J, the gap between germline ends came to 13 bases. This CDR3 is 15 amino acids long. The CDR3 is CASSLRQDGAGELFF. CDR3 coding DNA: TGTGCCAGCAGCTTACGGCAGGACGGGGCCGGGGAGCTGTTTTTT.

This clone came up a few times. The sample carries other DNA sequences with the same CDR3. The rearrangement links TRBV5-1 to TRBJ1-5; D ambiguous. V lost 0 bases and J lost 4, with 5 bases in between. The CDR3 extends over 13 amino acids. The germline V gene encodes CDR1 SGHRS and CDR2 YFSETQ. CDR3 region: CASSLGQNQPQHF. The CDR3, as DNA: TGCGCCAGCAGCTTGGGTCAGAATCAGCCCCAGCATTTT. The whole variable domain, remainder taken from reference TRBV5-1 and TRBJ1-5, is KAGVTQTPRYLIKTRGQQVTLSCSPISGHRSVSWYQQTPGQGLQFLFEYFSETQRNKGNFPGRFSGRQFSNSRSEMNVSTLELGDSALYLCASSLGQNQPQHFGDGTRLSIL.

A word on this clone: Other DNA sequences in this specimen translate into the identical CDR3. The chain uses TRBV28 and TRBJ1-3, with 8 bases aligning to TRBD1. The trim removed 6 bases at V and 4 bases at J, leaving 5 bases unmatched. The V gene's germline CDR1 is MDHEN and CDR2 SYDVKM. The CDR3 runs to 14 residues. Here the CDR3 reads CASSLTGGGNTIYF. The CDR3 DNA reads as TGTGCCAGCAGCCTCACAGGGGGAGGAAACACCATATATTTT.

A word on this clone: Other DNA sequences of this sample code for an identical CDR3. This sequence joins TRBV2 and TRBJ2-5; 7 nucleotides align to TRBD2. The CDR3 contains 14 residues. J gave up 2 bases and V 3 bases, and 3 bases lay outside the gene matches. CDR1 SNHLY and CDR2 FYNNEI come from the germline V gene. Written as DNA, the CDR3 is TGTGCCAGCAGTGAGGGAGGGGTTCAAGAGACCCAGTACTTC. Translated: CASSEGGVQETQYF.

This rearrangement joins TRBV4-3 to TRBJ2-4; 10 positions agree with TRBD1. The junction had 3 bases not matched to a gene; V was cut back by 4 bases and J by 9 bases. Looked up from germline, CDR1 is LGHNA and CDR2 is YSLEER. This CDR3 comprises 13 residues. CDR3 loop: CASSPDRGSIQYF. CDR3 bases: TGCGCCAGCAGCCCGGACAGGGGGAGCATTCAGTACTTC.

The CDR3 spells CASSSAGQASYEQYF. The CDR3 coding sequence is TGTGCCAGCAGTTCCGCGGGACAGGCCTCCTACGAGCAGTACTTC. This chain uses TRBV6-5 with TRBJ2-5, with 8 bases lining up with TRBD1. The better agreement between TRBJ2-7 and the DNA end casts doubt on the J call. The V gene's germline CDR1 is MNHEY and CDR2 SVGAGI. CDR3 size: 15 residues.

The chain recombines TRBV9 with TRBJ2-5; TRBD2 might be the D (7 bases). Germline lookup yields CDR1 SGDLS and CDR2 YYNGEE. This CDR3 spans 15 amino acids. Between the trimmed V and J ends, which lost 4 bases and 1 base, there was a span of 14 bases. CDR3 region: CASSPRGATQETQYF. The CDR3 nucleotides are TGTGCCAGCAGCCCACGGGGGGCCACCCAAGAGACCCAGTACTTC.

The CDR3 DNA follows: TGTGCCAGCAGTCAATCTGGGGCCAACGTCCTGACTTTC. This encodes CASSQSGANVLTF. The gene calls are TRBV14 and TRBJ2-6; unclear D gene. This CDR3 has 13 amino acids. Trimming removed 6 bases at V and 1 base at J, with 4 bases between. CDR1 is SGHDN and CDR2 is FVKESK in the germline V gene.

J is TRBJ2-7 and V is TRBV5-1; D remains unclear. V lost 0 bases and J 0 bases, leaving 7 bases between the germline ends. CDR1 and CDR2 (germline): SGHRS, YFSETQ. CDR3 length: 14 residues. The CDR3 DNA follows: TGCGCCAGCAGCTTGGCGGCAGCCTCCTACGAGCAGTACTTC. The encoded protein is CASSLAAASYEQYF.

This clone was found once. This sequence joins TRBV6-6 and TRBJ1-6, with a possible D match to TRBD1 (6 bases). The CDR3 length is 14 residues. With 6 bases removed from V and 8 bases from J, the gap between germline ends came to 14 bases. Germline CDR1 MNHNY, CDR2 SVGAGI (reference sequence). The CDR3 DNA reads TGTGCCAGCAGCATTACAGGGATGGATTCACCCCTCCACTTT. It is translated as CASSITGMDSPLHF.

This clone was seen ten or more times. The chain employs TRBV18 and TRBJ2-7; no firm D call. The CDR3 spans 14 residues. CDR1 and CDR2 (germline): KGHSH, LQKENI. V lost 0 bases and J 5 bases, leaving 11 bases between the germline ends. The CDR3 DNA is TGTGCCAGCTCACCACCAAGCATTCAGGACGAGCAGTACTTC. This encodes CASSPPSIQDEQYF.

The chain links TRBV5-1 to TRBJ1-3, with D possibly matching TRBD1 (6 bases). V was cut by 4 bases and J by 0 bases, with 14 bases left in between. CDR3 size: 16 residues. The germline gives CDR1 SGHRS, CDR2 YFSETQ. CDR3 protein: CASSRAGHSSGNTIYF. The CDR3 nucleotides are TGCGCCAGCAGCCGAGCGGGACACAGCTCTGGAAACACCATATATTTT.

The CDR3 coding sequence is TGTGCCAGCAGCGGGACAGGGCACTACGAGCAGTACTTC. It yields the protein CASSGTGHYEQYF. The V gene is TRBV6-1, the J gene TRBJ2-7, with 9 bases aligning to TRBD1. The V gene's germline CDR1 is MNHNS and CDR2 SASEGT. With 6 bases clipped from V and 3 bases from J, the junction kept 3 bases outside the gene matches. The CDR3 extends over 13 amino acids.

The rearrangement joins TRBV7-2 to TRBJ2-5; the D is unclear. Trimming took off 0 bases at V and 1 base at J, with 12 bases between the two ends. CDR1 and CDR2 (germline): SGHTA, FQGNSA. The CDR3 is 16 amino acids. As DNA, the CDR3 is TGTGCCAGCAGCTTAGCCCCTCCTACCGCCCAAGAGACCCAGTACTTC. This sequence encodes CASSLAPPTAQETQYF. The complete variable domain, with remaining parts taken from reference TRBV7-2 and TRBJ2-5, reads GAGVSQSPSNKVTEKGKDVELRCDPISGHTALYWYRQSLGQGLEFLIYFQGNSAPDKSGLPSDRFSAERTGGSVSTLTIQRTQQEDSAVYLCASSLAPPTAQETQYFGPGTRLLVL.

The genes are TRBV7-6 and TRBJ2-7; D is ambiguous. V was pared by 4 bases and J by 4 bases, with 8 bases between. The CDR3 covers 12 residues. The V gene's germline CDR1 is SGHVS and CDR2 FNYEAQ. The CDR3 spells CASSSQGYEQYF. CDR3 nucleotide sequence: TGTGCCAGCAGCTCCCAAGGGTACGAGCAGTACTTC.

This chain joins TRBV2 and TRBJ2-2, with TRBD1 matching over 9 bases. With V trimmed by 4 bases and J by 3 bases, 3 bases remained unmatched. Germline V gene data show CDR1 as SNHLY and CDR2 as FYNNEI. The CDR3 runs to 15 residues. This CDR3 reads CASSGQGGHTGELFF. The CDR3 coding sequence is TGTGCCAGCAGTGGACAGGGGGGGCACACCGGGGAGCTGTTTTTT.

Of note for this clone: The same CDR3 is also encoded by other DNA sequences in this sample. This sequence joins TRBV5-1 and TRBJ2-5, with D possibly matching TRBD1 (6 bases). Germline V gene data show CDR1 as SGHRS and CDR2 as YFSETQ. The CDR3 consists of 14 residues. V was cut by 3 bases and J by 2 bases, with 11 bases left in between. CDR3 nucleotides: TGCGCCAGCAGCTCTGGGACACTTCAAGAGACCCAGTACTTC. It encodes CASSSGTLQETQYF.

The chain links TRBV6-6 to TRBJ2-7; a weak D match, TRBD1 (7 bases). This CDR3 has 15 amino acids. V was clipped by 7 bases and J by 3 bases, with 19 bases between them. CDR1 and CDR2 from the germline V gene are MNHNY and SVGAGI (reference sequence). CDR3 region: CASNPARGDRYEQYF. Here the CDR3 DNA reads TGTGCCAGCAATCCTGCCAGGGGGGACCGCTACGAGCAGTACTTC.

The V gene is TRBV5-1, the J gene TRBJ1-4; 9 bases line up with TRBD1. Germline V gene lookup returns CDR1 SGHRS and CDR2 YFSETQ. The CDR3 sequence is 15 residues long. V trimming: 4 bases; J trimming: 7 bases; junction bases outside the gene matches: 8. The CDR3 is CASSTGQGQGEKLFF. CDR3 nucleotide sequence: TGCGCCAGCAGCACCGGACAGGGGCAGGGTGAAAAACTGTTTTTT. The whole variable domain, remainder taken from reference TRBV5-1 and TRBJ1-4, is KAGVTQTPRYLIKTRGQQVTLSCSPISGHRSVSWYQQTPGQGLQFLFEYFSETQRNKGNFPGRFSGRQFSNSRSEMNVSTLELGDSALYLCASSTGQGQGEKLFFGSGTQLSVL.